This T cell receptor (beta chain) was captured by sequencing in a study of T cell responses to AZD1222 COVID-19 vaccine. Study-wide points: Seropositive status at baseline applied to only five to seven AZD1222 recipients. When two AZD1222 doses had been given, Spike-specific TCR breadth and depth rose.

Only in-frame clones appear in the TCRdb table, and some are missing; sequencing was by immunoSEQ multiplex PCR. The repertoire holds 70,000 to 90,000 clones, with approximately 90% as singletons. This clone appeared once. Its specificity is unknown. The CDR3 extends over 13 amino acids. V lost 5 bases and J lost 8, with 15 bases in between. Germline V gene sequence: CDR1 LNHDA, CDR2 SQIVND (reference sequence). The chain uses TRBV19 and TRBJ1-2, with no clear D. Sequenced material: peripheral blood, taken on day 0 of AZD1222 vaccination. This clonotype originated in an adult in good health. The CDR3 loop reads CASSPDLREGYTF. DNA for the CDR3: TGTGCCAGTAGTCCCGACTTACGCGAGGGCTACACCTTC.